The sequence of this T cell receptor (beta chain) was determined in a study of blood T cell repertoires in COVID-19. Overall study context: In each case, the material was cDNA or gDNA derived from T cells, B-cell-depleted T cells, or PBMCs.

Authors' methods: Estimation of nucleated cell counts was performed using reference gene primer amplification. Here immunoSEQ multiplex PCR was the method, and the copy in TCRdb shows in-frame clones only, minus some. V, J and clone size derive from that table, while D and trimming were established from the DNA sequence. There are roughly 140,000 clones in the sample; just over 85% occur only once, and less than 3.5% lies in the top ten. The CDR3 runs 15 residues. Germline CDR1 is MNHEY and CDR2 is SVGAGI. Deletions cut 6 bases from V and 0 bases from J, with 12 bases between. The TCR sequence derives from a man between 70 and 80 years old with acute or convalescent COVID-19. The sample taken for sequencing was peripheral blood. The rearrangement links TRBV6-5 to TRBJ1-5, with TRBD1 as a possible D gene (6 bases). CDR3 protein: CASSPVGASNQPQHF. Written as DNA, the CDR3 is TGTGCCAGCAGCCCCGTGGGGGCTAGCAATCAGCCCCAGCATTTT.